The rows below give T cell receptor beta chains drawn from one sample of a study of T cells after yellow fever vaccination. TCRdb re-derived calls from the 5' RACE reads in MiXCR, one entry per CDR3 protein. Among roughly 310,000 distinct CDR3 sequences, approximately 9% were seen once, and the ten largest hold roughly 18%. This specimen consisted of PBMCs, obtained on the day of the first yellow fever vaccination. These receptors originate from a man aged 18 to 29 who received the YFV17D yellow fever vaccine. Each CDR3 is given with its conserved first and last residue. A D gene is named only where the DNA matches it firmly. Clone size is given for some rows only: seen once, a few or many times, or a class if the clone is expanded.

TRBV12-3/TRBV12-4	NA	few	TRBJ1-6	TGTGCCAGCAGTTTAGAACAGAGAAATTCACCCCTCCACTTT	CASSLEQRNSPLHF
TRBV5-1	TRBD1	few	TRBJ2-6	TGCGCCAGCAGCTCATCCAGGGGGCTAAGTACTGGGGCCAACGTCCTGACTTTC	CASSSSRGLSTGANVLTF
TRBV4-1	NA	few	TRBJ2-5	TGCGCCAGCAGCCAAGACGGACAGAGAGAGACCCAGTACTTC	CASSQDGQRETQYF
TRBV12-3/TRBV12-4	TRBD2	few	TRBJ2-1	TGTGCCAGCAGTCATTCGGGACTAGCGGGGGGCCTATCCTACAATGAGCAGTTCTTC	CASSHSGLAGGLSYNEQFF
TRBV20-1	NA	NA	TRBJ2-4	TGCAGTGTGGAGGGGGTGGCCAAAAACATTCAGTACTTC	CSVEGVAKNIQYF
TRBV19	TRBD1	NA	TRBJ2-5	TGTGCCAGTAGGGACAGGAGAACGGAGACCCAGTACTTC	CASRDRRTETQYF
TRBV29-1	NA	NA	TRBJ1-2	TGCAGCGTAGAAGGGACCGAACTCCAGGGCTACACCTTC	CSVEGTELQGYTF
TRBV6-5	NA	many	TRBJ2-5	TGTGCCAGCACTCAGCTCCCTAGGGGGGGGGAGACCCAGTACTTC	CASTQLPRGGETQYF
TRBV6-1	NA	NA	TRBJ1-1	TGTGCCAGCAGCCCTCCCGGGCTTACGAACACTGAAGCTTTCTTT	CASSPPGLTNTEAFF
TRBV4-1	NA	many	TRBJ1-2	TGCGCCAGCAGCCAAACGTACCCTCAGGTGCTAGTTGGCTATGGCTACACCTTC	CASSQTYPQVLVGYGYTF
TRBV25-1	NA	many	TRBJ2-3	TGTGCCAGCAGTCGGGTCCAGGACACAGATACGCAGTATTTT	CASSRVQDTDTQYF
TRBV7-8	NA	few	TRBJ2-5	TGTGCCAGCAGCCACAAAAGGGGGGGGACAGGAGAGACCCAGTACTTC	CASSHKRGGTGETQYF
TRBV7-9	TRBD1	many	TRBJ1-1	TGTGCCAGCAGCTTGGGACAGGGGCTCTTGGCAGCTTTCTTT	CASSLGQGLLAAFF
TRBV2	TRBD2	many	TRBJ2-2	TGTGCCATCATTAGGACTAGCGGAGTCAACGGGGAGCTGTTTTTT	CAIIRTSGVNGELFF
TRBV12-3/TRBV12-4	TRBD2	many	TRBJ2-2	TGTGCCAGCAGTTTAGGGCTAGCGGGGAACACCGGGGAGCTGTTTTTT	CASSLGLAGNTGELFF
TRBV10-3	NA	few	TRBJ2-7	TGTGCCATCAGTTTGGGACCAGAAATTGGGCAGTACTTC	CAISLGPEIGQYF
TRBV6-5	NA	few	TRBJ2-5	TGTGCCAGCAGTTACACGGGGAGGGGGGGGCCCAGAGAGACCCAGTACTTC	CASSYTGRGGPRETQYF
TRBV28	NA	few	TRBJ1-5	TGTGCCAGCAGTTTTTCCTTTGGAATTCAGCCCCAGCATTTT	CASSFSFGIQPQHF
TRBV29-1	NA	NA	TRBJ2-1	TGCAGTATTCTACGTACGGAGAACAATGAGCAGTTCTTC	CSILRTENNEQFF
TRBV5-5	TRBD1	NA	TRBJ1-2	TGTGCCAGCAGAATGTCCAGGGACAGGACACTTAAGAACTATGGCTACACCTTC	CASRMSRDRTLKNYGYTF
TRBV6-5	NA	NA	TRBJ2-5	TGTGCCAGCAGTTACAGGCATCCCGGTGAGACCCAGTACTTC	CASSYRHPGETQYF
TRBV5-1	NA	many	TRBJ2-3	TGCGCCAGCAGCTCGATTAGCACAGATACGCAGTATTTT	CASSSISTDTQYF
TRBV7-9	NA	NA	TRBJ1-1	TGTGCCAGCAGCTTAGACCTTGATCGGTACACTGAAGCTTTCTTT	CASSLDLDRYTEAFF